One T cell receptor beta chain is described in this entry. Deletions cut 8 bases from V and 7 bases from J, with 13 bases between. This CDR3 spans 12 amino acids. In germline, CDR1 is KGHDR, CDR2 SFDVKD. Researchers took RNA transcripts and amplified the TCR beta CDR3 regions from them. RT-PCR in the first round (using the HTBI primer set) targeted the TCR CDR3. TCRdb itself ran the multiplex PCR reads through MiXCR, one entry per CDR3 protein. Of 450,000 to 650,000 distinct CDR3 sequences in the sample, 11% to 15% were seen once. The data derive from a study of T cells in Graves' hyperthyroidism and ophthalmopathy. The study left out patients who had uncontrolled infection, other autoimmune disease, pregnancy or lactation. Diagnosis relied on clinical symptoms, serum thyroxine and TRAb, thyroid ultrasound and orbital computed tomography.

The chain uses TRBV24-1 and TRBJ1-1; D gene ambiguous. Sequenced: blood. The clonotype was recovered from a young woman with Graves' ophthalmopathy. For the CDR3, the DNA is TGTGCCACCATGGATAGTGGCAGTGAAGCTTTCTTT. Its protein is CATMDSGSEAFF.